A single sample is the source of the 20 T cell receptor beta chains below, sequenced in a study of T-cell memory formation after mild COVID-19. TCRdb called the 5' RACE reads again in MiXCR, with one record for every CDR3 protein. The data contain around 180,000 distinct CDR3 sequences, approximately 16% of them singletons. Sample: PBMCs or a T cell subset sorted from them (not recorded which). Receptors were obtained from an adult woman who had mild COVID-19 (a few samples of this study predate the infection). Cell type and time point are not known.

In this sample, this clonotype turned up a few times. V gene TRBV12-3 or TRBV12-4 combines with J gene TRBJ2-7; D perhaps matches TRBD1 (5 bases). V lost 8 bases, J lost 3 bases, and 17 bases lay in between. CDR3 size: 14 residues. The CDR3 DNA is TGTGCCAGCGGACGACAGCCAGACCTCTACGAGCAGTACTTC. Protein: CASGRQPDLYEQYF.

This clonotype was counted between two and nine times. V usage is TRBV5-1 and J usage is TRBJ2-3, with D uncertain. The germline V and J ends were trimmed by 4 bases and 0 bases, with 9 bases remaining between them. Germline V gene data show CDR1 as SGHRS and CDR2 as YFSETQ. This CDR3 spans 14 amino acids. CDR3 sequence reads: CASSIGRSTDTQYF. The CDR3 DNA is TGCGCCAGCAGCATCGGACGGAGCACAGATACGCAGTATTTT.

A few counts support this clonotype. J is TRBJ2-5 and V is TRBV4-2; possible D gene TRBD2, 6 bases. Germline V gene data show CDR1 as LGHNA and CDR2 as YNFKEQ. The CDR3 totals 16 residues. Trimming pared 4 bases from V and 5 bases from J, leaving 20 bases between. Here the CDR3 reads CASSRGSGLEAETQYF. The CDR3 coding sequence is TGTGCCAGCAGCCGGGGCTCGGGACTGGAGGCGGAGACCCAGTACTTC.

This clonotype was counted only a few times. The chain is built from TRBV2 and TRBJ2-3, with TRBD1 matching 9 bases. The CDR3 totals 16 residues. CDR1 SNHLY and CDR2 FYNNEI come from the germline V gene. J was trimmed by 0 bases and V by 2 bases; bases with no gene match: 3. In DNA, the CDR3 is TGTGCCAGCAGTGAACGACAGGGGGGGAGCACAGATACGCAGTATTTT. The encoded protein is CASSERQGGSTDTQYF.

This clonotype was detected only a few times. This sequence joins TRBV30 and TRBJ2-7; TRBD1 agrees at 8 bases. The J segment lost 7 bases and the V segment lost 1 base, leaving 6 bases of the junction unmatched. This CDR3 has 13 residues. Looked up from germline, CDR1 is GTSNPN and CDR2 is SVGIG (reference sequence). CDR3 in DNA: TGTGCCTGGAGTGAAGACAGGGGCTGGGAGCAGTACTTC. Its translation: CAWSEDRGWEQYF.

V and J are TRBV6-2 or TRBV6-3 and TRBJ2-7, with 13 positions matching TRBD2. In germline, CDR1 is MNHEY, CDR2 SVGEGT. V lost 3 bases, J lost 4 bases, and 9 bases stayed unmatched. This CDR3 has 17 residues. The CDR3 protein is CASSYFGLAGVEYEQYF. Written as DNA, the CDR3 is TGTGCCAGCAGTTATTTCGGACTAGCGGGAGTGGAATACGAGCAGTACTTC.

This chain joins TRBV12-3 or TRBV12-4 and TRBJ1-1; 10 bases are shared with TRBD1. J was trimmed by 12 bases and V by 6 bases; bases with no gene match: 19. This CDR3 spans 16 amino acids. Here the CDR3 DNA reads TGTGCCAGCAGACCCGGGACAGGGGCGCCCGCAATGTTGTCTTTCTTT. Encoded protein: CASRPGTGAPAMLSFF.

The table lists this clonotype with a few counts. The chain uses TRBV12-3 or TRBV12-4 and TRBJ2-5; TRBD2 matches at 7 bases. The CDR3 runs to 15 residues. Losses at the gene ends were 5 bases for V and 5 bases for J; bases not matched to a gene: 11. CDR3 sequence: CASSPPGRGGETQYF. DNA for the CDR3: TGTGCCAGCAGTCCGCCGGGACGGGGAGGGGAGACCCAGTACTTC.

The V and J genes are TRBV5-6 and TRBJ1-5, with no clear D. There are 14 residues in the CDR3. V lost 4 bases and J 0 bases, leaving 8 bases between the germline ends. Germline CDR1 is SGHDT and CDR2 is YYEEEE. For the CDR3, the DNA is TGTGCCAGCAGCCGTAAGGGTAGCAATCAGCCCCAGCATTTT. Encoded protein: CASSRKGSNQPQHF.

This clonotype was counted ten times or more. The chain joins TRBV7-2 to TRBJ2-5; the D gene is possibly TRBD2 (5 bases). The CDR3 is made up of 12 amino acids. The V and J ends lost 5 bases and 5 bases respectively, with 9 bases between them. Germline V lookup: CDR1 SGHTA, CDR2 FQGNSA. The CDR3 nucleotides are TGTGCCAGCAGCCGTCCGGGGGAGACCCAGTACTTC. Translated, it gives CASSRPGETQYF.

This rearrangement joins TRBV3-1 to TRBJ2-7, with D tentatively TRBD1 (5 bases). CDR1 and CDR2 from the germline V gene are LGHDT and YNNKEL (reference sequence). V lost 4 bases to trimming and J lost 6 bases, with 16 bases between them. The CDR3 loop spans 14 amino acids. CDR3 in DNA: TGTGCCAGCAGCCCAGGATCAGTTAGGGGCGAGCAGTACTTC. Translating gives CASSPGSVRGEQYF.

In its sample, this clonotype was seen a few times. This sequence joins TRBV6-5 and TRBJ1-1; possibly TRBD1 for D (6 bases). V dropped 6 bases and J dropped 1 base, with 12 bases sitting between them. Per germline, CDR1 MNHEY and CDR2 SVGAGI. This CDR3 is 14 amino acids long. Here the CDR3 reads CASSHREGNTEAFF. CDR3 in DNA: TGTGCCAGCAGCCACAGGGAGGGGAACACTGAAGCTTTCTTT.

This sequence joins TRBV11-1 and TRBJ2-5; D is undetermined. CDR3 length: 14 amino acids. Germline CDR1 SGHAT, CDR2 FQDESV (reference sequence). Trimming stripped 4 bases from V and 1 base from J, with 10 bases between. This chain's CDR3 is CASSSHGFQETQYF. In nucleotides, the CDR3 is TGTGCCAGCAGCTCACACGGATTCCAAGAGACCCAGTACTTC.

The chain employs TRBV4-1 and TRBJ1-5, with a weak D call TRBD1 (5 bases). The CDR3 loop spans 14 amino acids. Per the germline V gene, CDR1 is MGHRA and CDR2 is YSYEKL. V dropped 4 bases and J dropped 3 bases, with 10 bases sitting between them. The CDR3 loop reads CASSRRQNNQPQHF. CDR3 nucleotides: TGCGCCAGCAGCCGACGACAGAACAATCAGCCCCAGCATTTT.

At least ten counts were recorded for this clonotype. The V and J genes are TRBV4-2 and TRBJ2-1; 10 bases are shared with TRBD2. The length of the CDR3 is 16 residues. Per the germline V gene, CDR1 is LGHNA and CDR2 is YNFKEQ. Germline trimming cut 0 bases from V and 8 bases from J; bases unmatched to any gene: 7. The CDR3: CASSQDVLAGDYEQFF. The CDR3, as DNA: TGTGCCAGCAGCCAAGATGTTCTAGCGGGAGACTATGAGCAGTTCTTC.

The genes are TRBV2 and TRBJ2-7; TRBD2 aligns across 15 bases. Germline assignment: CDR1 SNHLY and CDR2 FYNNEI. The CDR3 spans 16 residues. V lost 1 base, J lost 6 bases, and 4 bases stayed unmatched. CDR3 region: CASSEVGLAGGGEQYF. CDR3 bases: TGTGCCAGCAGTGAAGTGGGACTAGCGGGAGGCGGCGAGCAGTACTTC.

V is TRBV18 and J is TRBJ2-7, with D perhaps being TRBD1 or TRBD2 (6 bases each). There are 14 residues in the CDR3. The germline V and J ends were trimmed by 3 bases and 7 bases, with 16 bases remaining between them. Germline V CDR1 and CDR2: KGHSH, LQKENI. CDR3 sequence: CASSPDRSSGEQYF. CDR3 bases: TGTGCCAGCTCACCCGACAGGTCGAGCGGGGAGCAGTACTTC.

This clonotype appeared once. The rearrangement uses TRBV9 and TRBJ2-2; D might be TRBD1 (5 bases). Germline V gene data show CDR1 as SGDLS and CDR2 as YYNGEE. V dropped 6 bases and J dropped 4 bases, with 16 bases sitting between them. This CDR3 is built from 15 residues. DNA of the CDR3: TGTGCCAGCAAACGTTCCAGGGATCTCACCGGGGAGCTGTTTTTT. Translated, it gives CASKRSRDLTGELFF.

A few counts support this clonotype. CDR3 protein: CASSLTGDTYEQYF. The CDR3 coding sequence is TGCGCCAGCAGCTTGACAGGAGATACCTACGAGCAGTACTTC. The chain carries TRBV5-1 and TRBJ2-7; D possibly corresponds to TRBD1 (5 bases). CDR1 is SGHRS, CDR2 YFSETQ, per germline. V was trimmed by 1 base and J by 2 bases, leaving 10 bases between them. This CDR3 is 14 amino acids long. Complete variable domain (other parts from reference TRBV5-1 and TRBJ2-7): KAGVTQTPRYLIKTRGQQVTLSCSPISGHRSVSWYQQTPGQGLQFLFEYFSETQRNKGNFPGRFSGRQFSNSRSEMNVSTLELGDSALYLCASSLTGDTYEQYFGPGTRLTVT.

The chain couples TRBV3-1 to TRBJ2-5; D tentatively fits TRBD1 or TRBD2 (5 bases each). CDR1 and CDR2 (germline): LGHDT, YNNKEL (reference sequence). The CDR3 extends over 12 amino acids. The V gene lost 1 base and the J gene lost 7 bases, with 7 bases spanning the gap. The DNA for the CDR3 is TGTGCCAGCAGCCAAGGGGGGAGGACCCAGTACTTC. Translated, it gives CASSQGGRTQYF.